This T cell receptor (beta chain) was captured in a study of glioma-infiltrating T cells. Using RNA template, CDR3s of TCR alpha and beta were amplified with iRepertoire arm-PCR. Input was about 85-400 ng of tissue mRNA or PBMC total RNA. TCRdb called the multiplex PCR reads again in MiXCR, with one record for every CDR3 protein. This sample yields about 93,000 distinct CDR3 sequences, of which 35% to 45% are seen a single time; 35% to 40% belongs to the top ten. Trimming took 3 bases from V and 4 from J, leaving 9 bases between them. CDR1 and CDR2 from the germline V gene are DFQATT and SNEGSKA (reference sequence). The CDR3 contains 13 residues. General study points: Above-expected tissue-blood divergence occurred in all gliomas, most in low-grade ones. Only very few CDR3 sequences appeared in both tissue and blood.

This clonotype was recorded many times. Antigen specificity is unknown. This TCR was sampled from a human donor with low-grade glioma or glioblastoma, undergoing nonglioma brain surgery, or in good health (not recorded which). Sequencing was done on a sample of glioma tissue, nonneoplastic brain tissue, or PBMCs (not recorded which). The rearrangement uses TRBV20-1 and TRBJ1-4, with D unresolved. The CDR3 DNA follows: TGCAGTGCTAGCCCCAGCAATAATGAAAAACTGTTTTTT. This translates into CSASPSNNEKLFF.